One sample yielded the 16 T cell receptor beta chains listed below, sequenced in a study of technical replicates of blood from a handful of donors. Clones were sequenced by immunoSEQ multiplex PCR, and TCRdb holds only the in-frame ones, with some missing. The sample has roughly 14,000 clones, roughly 80% seen once. The sample was PBMCs. The source of these receptors is a human donor in good health.

This sequence joins TRBV9 and TRBJ2-7, with a possible D match to TRBD1 (5 bases). The V end lost 0 bases, the J end lost 5 bases, and 12 bases lay between the germline ends. Germline-derived CDR1 and CDR2 are SGDLS and YYNGEE. This CDR3 has 14 amino acids. CDR3 sequence: CASSVGQGANEQYF. The CDR3 DNA is TGTGCCAGCAGCGTAGGGCAGGGTGCTAACGAGCAGTACTTC.

The CDR3 DNA reads TGTGCCAGCAGCGCACTCAATTATAGCTCCTACAATGAGCAGTTCTTC. This gives the protein CASSALNYSSYNEQFF. The chain employs TRBV11-1 and TRBJ2-1, with D unresolved. The CDR3 is 16 amino acids. Germline loops: CDR1 SGHAT, CDR2 FQDESV (reference sequence). V dropped 5 bases and J dropped 0 bases, with 14 bases sitting between them.

The chain has TRBV27 and TRBJ1-5, with TRBD1 matching 7 bases. The CDR3 is made up of 14 amino acids. CDR1 is MNHEY, CDR2 SMNVEV, per germline (reference sequence). Trimming removed 4 bases from V and 6 bases from J; junction bases left unmatched: 6. CDR3 coding DNA: TGTGCCAGCAGTTCAAGGGGGCATAGTCAGCCCCAGCATTTT. Translating it yields CASSSRGHSQPQHF.

The V and J genes are TRBV19 and TRBJ1-4; 7 bases are a match to TRBD1. The CDR3 has 14 residues. In germline, CDR1 is LNHDA, CDR2 SQIVND (reference sequence). The CDR3 coding sequence is TGTGTCACGTCCCGGGACAGTGCGGGCGAAAAACTGTTTTTT. This translates into CVTSRDSAGEKLFF. The variable domain in full, with the rest retrieved from reference TRBV19 and TRBJ1-4, is DGGITQSPKYLFRKEGQNVTLSCEQNLNHDAMYWYRQDPGQGLRLIYYSQIVNDFQKGDIAEGYSVSREKKESFPLTVTSAQKNPTAFYLCVTSRDSAGEKLFFGSGTQLSVL.

The chain uses TRBV5-1 and TRBJ2-1; 7 nucleotides line up with TRBD2. V lost 4 bases, J lost 2 bases, and 15 bases stayed unmatched. From germline, CDR1 is SGHRS and CDR2 YFSETQ. This CDR3 spans 18 amino acids. CDR3 DNA: TGCGCCAGCAGCCGAGCCCTTAGCATGGGGACTACCTACAATGAGCAGTTCTTC. As protein: CASSRALSMGTTYNEQFF.

The chain recombines TRBV19 with TRBJ1-5; TRBD1 matches 8 bases. This CDR3 has 17 amino acids. The V segment lost 5 bases and the J segment 0 bases; nucleotides outside the gene matches: 9. CDR1 is LNHDA, CDR2 SQIVND, per germline (reference sequence). The CDR3 reads CASSSGQGTYSNQPQHF. The CDR3 nucleotides are TGTGCCAGTAGTTCTGGACAGGGTACGTATAGCAATCAGCCCCAGCATTTT.

A note on this clone: The junction differs from germline at one of its ends, possibly a read error. The chain is built from TRBV10-1 and TRBJ2-1, with D possibly TRBD1 on 6 matching bases. This CDR3 contains 15 residues. Germline CDR1 reads WNHNN; CDR2 reads SYGVQD (reference sequence). DNA of the CDR3: TGCGCCAGCAGTGAGTCGAGGGGGACATACAATGAACAGTTCTTC. As protein: CASSESRGTYNEQFF.

This chain connects TRBV9 to TRBJ2-1; D not certain. V was clipped by 0 bases and J by 9 bases, with 7 bases between them. The length of the CDR3 is 12 residues. In germline, CDR1 is SGDLS, CDR2 YYNGEE. The CDR3 reads CASSVAQAEQFF. As DNA, the CDR3 is TGTGCCAGCAGCGTAGCTCAGGCTGAGCAGTTCTTC.

The chain has TRBV6-5 and TRBJ1-1; tentative D call: TRBD1 (5 bases). V lost 7 bases, J lost 5 bases, and 14 bases lay in between. This CDR3 spans 13 amino acids. From germline, CDR1 is MNHEY and CDR2 SVGAGI. CDR3 residues: CASTLGGKTEAFF. In nucleotides, the CDR3 is TGTGCCAGCACTTTGGGGGGTAAGACTGAAGCTTTCTTT.

This chain joins TRBV27 and TRBJ2-1; 8 bases fit TRBD2. Germline CDR1 and CDR2: MNHEY and SMNVEV (reference sequence). The CDR3 is 16 amino acids. V shed 6 bases, J shed 2 bases, and the junction held 9 bases outside the gene matches. CDR3 sequence reads: CASRPGGVRAYNEQFF. DNA for the CDR3: TGTGCCAGCAGACCGGGGGGGGTAAGGGCCTACAATGAGCAGTTCTTC.

J is TRBJ2-3 and V is TRBV28; 8 bases align to TRBD2. CDR3 length: 16 amino acids. V dropped 5 bases and J dropped 6; count of bases not matched to a gene: 13. Germline CDR1 MDHEN, CDR2 SYDVKM. The DNA for the CDR3 is TGTGCCAGCAGTCCAGGGACGTTGACTAGCGCTGATACGCAGTATTTT. Amino acids: CASSPGTLTSADTQYF.

This clone was observed once. This rearrangement joins TRBV5-1 to TRBJ2-4, with TRBD2 as a possible D gene (7 bases). The CDR3 loop spans 20 amino acids. V lost 3 bases and J lost 0, with 25 bases in between. CDR1 is SGHRS, CDR2 YFSETQ, per germline. This CDR3 reads CASSSEGGGGQKLAKNIQYF. CDR3 in DNA: TGCGCCAGCAGCTCCGAAGGAGGGGGGGGACAAAAGCTAGCCAAAAACATTCAGTACTTC.

The chain combines TRBV7-6 with TRBJ2-6; tentative D call: TRBD2 (5 bases). This CDR3 is 14 amino acids long. Germline CDR1 reads SGHVS; CDR2 reads FNYEAQ. Trimming removed 7 bases at V and 0 bases at J, with 7 bases between. CDR3 DNA sequence: TGTGCCAGCAAAGCGGACTCTGGGGCCAACGTCCTGACTTTC. Translation gives CASKADSGANVLTF.

The chain is built from TRBV11-2 and TRBJ2-7; the D gene is possibly TRBD1 (6 bases). Trimming removed 1 base at V and 7 bases at J, with 17 bases between. The CDR3 is 15 amino acids. The V gene's germline CDR1 is SGHAT and CDR2 FQNNGV. CDR3 region: CASSLAPGVLWEQYF. The CDR3 DNA is TGTGCCAGCAGCTTAGCGCCAGGGGTTCTGTGGGAGCAGTACTTC.

V usage is TRBV18 and J usage is TRBJ2-7; TRBD1 matches at 11 bases. The length of the CDR3 is 15 residues. The trim removed 0 bases at V and 3 bases at J, leaving 1 base unmatched. The germline gives CDR1 KGHSH, CDR2 LQKENI. CDR3 bases: TGTGCCAGCTCACCACCCGGGACAGGGGGCTACGAGCAGTACTTC. It yields the protein CASSPPGTGGYEQYF.

The chain links TRBV7-2 to TRBJ1-4, with D possibly TRBD1 on 5 matching bases. The CDR3 length is 14 residues. Germline V lookup: CDR1 SGHTA, CDR2 FQGNSA. V was pared by 5 bases and J by 7 bases, with 14 bases between. The DNA of the CDR3 is TGTGCCAGCAGCCCTCAGGGTGTGAGTGAAAAACTGTTTTTT. This translates into CASSPQGVSEKLFF. Full variable domain (outside the CDR3, taken from reference TRBV7-2 and TRBJ1-4): GAGVSQSPSNKVTEKGKDVELRCDPISGHTALYWYRQSLGQGLEFLIYFQGNSAPDKSGLPSDRFSAERTGGSVSTLTIQRTQQEDSAVYLCASSPQGVSEKLFFGSGTQLSVL.